The 27 T cell receptor beta chains below come from one sample, sequenced in a study of control samples from healthy donors and cancer patients. Data came from immunoSEQ multiplex PCR; TCRdb stores just in-frame clones and leaves some out. The profile shows roughly 190,000 clones, approximately 91% of them singletons. The specimen sequenced was blood. These receptors all come from a man aged 30-40 years in good health.

The table lists this clone with a few counts. The V gene is TRBV24-1, the J gene TRBJ2-7; D is perhaps TRBD2 (6 bases). The CDR3 is made up of 14 amino acids. The V and J ends lost 4 bases and 4 bases respectively, with 13 bases between them. Germline-derived CDR1 and CDR2 are KGHDR and SFDVKD. The CDR3 protein is CATSEAGTAYEQYF. CDR3 nucleotides: TGTGCCACCAGTGAGGCGGGAACGGCGTACGAGCAGTACTTC.

This sequence joins TRBV29-1 and TRBJ2-7; D not resolved. The ends were cut back, 1 base at V and 3 bases at J, with 10 bases in the middle. CDR1 and CDR2 (germline): SQVTM, ANQGSEA. This CDR3 region has 13 residues. The CDR3 reads CSVEGSGNYEQYF. CDR3 DNA: TGCAGCGTTGAAGGCTCAGGCAACTACGAGCAGTACTTC.

This chain links TRBV6-5 with TRBJ1-2; D gene unclear. The CDR3 totals 13 residues. Looked up from germline, CDR1 is MNHEY and CDR2 is SVGAGI. Deletions cut 6 bases from V and 2 bases from J, with 10 bases between. CDR3 sequence (DNA): TGTGCCAGCAGCCATATAAAAAACTATGGCTACACCTTC. Amino acids: CASSHIKNYGYTF.

The chain is built from TRBV7-9 and TRBJ2-7, with D hard to call. The CDR3 is 13 residues long. Trimming stripped 7 bases from V and 1 base from J, with 11 bases between. CDR1 is SEHNR and CDR2 is FQNEAQ in the germline V gene (reference sequence). The CDR3 DNA is TGTGCCAGCAATGTCCCGAATTCCTACGAGCAGTACTTC. Translated: CASNVPNSYEQYF.

To note about this clone: The same CDR3 arises from other DNA sequences in this sample as well. This chain links TRBV12-3 or TRBV12-4 with TRBJ1-5; D is unresolved. CDR3 length: 11 residues. With 1 base removed from V and 7 bases from J, the gap between germline ends came to 2 bases. The CDR3 DNA follows: TGTGCCAGCAGTTTAGGGCAGCCCCAGCATTTT. As protein: CASSLGQPQHF.

The chain combines TRBV12-3 or TRBV12-4 with TRBJ1-2; 7 bases agree with TRBD1. The CDR3 sequence is 12 residues long. V lost 9 bases and J lost 3; bases outside the gene matches: 4. For the CDR3, the DNA is TGTGCCAGAAAGGACAGGTACTATGGCTACACCTTC. It translates to CARKDRYYGYTF.

V gene TRBV25-1 combines with J gene TRBJ2-2; possible D gene TRBD1, 6 bases. The germline V gene encodes CDR1 MGHDK and CDR2 SYGVNS. Trimming stripped 6 bases from V and 3 bases from J, with 8 bases between. The CDR3 spans 13 residues. The CDR3 region is CASSRQDTGELFF. DNA for the CDR3: TGTGCCAGCAGCAGACAGGACACCGGGGAGCTGTTTTTT.

The chain combines TRBV11-1 with TRBJ2-7, with 7 bases fitting TRBD1. The V and J ends lost 5 bases and 7 bases, in that order; junction bases with no gene match: 8. The CDR3 has 13 residues. In germline, CDR1 is SGHAT, CDR2 FQDESV (reference sequence). CDR3 sequence reads: CASSPEGAREQYF. The CDR3 DNA reads as TGTGCCAGCAGCCCCGAGGGGGCGAGGGAGCAGTACTTC.

The chain employs TRBV5-1 and TRBJ2-7; perhaps TRBD2 as D (5 bases). The length of the CDR3 is 14 residues. V lost 0 bases, J lost 3 bases, and 10 bases lay in between. Per the germline V gene, CDR1 is SGHRS and CDR2 is YFSETQ. CDR3 in DNA: TGCGCCAGCAGCTTGGGCACGGGATACTACGAGCAGTACTTC. Its protein product is CASSLGTGYYEQYF.

The chain carries TRBV2 and TRBJ1-5, with D unresolved. This CDR3 spans 15 amino acids. Trimming left V 5 bases short and J 0 bases short, with 11 bases between. Germline-derived CDR1 and CDR2 are SNHLY and FYNNEI. CDR3 DNA sequence: TGTGCCAGCAGTCTAAGGGAGAATAGCAATCAGCCCCAGCATTTT. It codes for CASSLRENSNQPQHF. The entire variable domain, with the rest obtained from reference TRBV2 and TRBJ1-5, is as follows: EPEVTQTPSHQVTQMGQEVILRCVPISNHLYFYWYRQILGQKVEFLVSFYNNEISEKSEIFDDQFSVERPDGSNFTLKIRSTKLEDSAMYFCASSLRENSNQPQHFGDGTRLSIL.

The gene calls are TRBV15 and TRBJ2-3; 9 positions agree with TRBD1. V shed 1 base and J 0 bases; nucleotides not matched to a gene: 11. The germline gives CDR1 LNHNV, CDR2 YYDKDF (reference sequence). The CDR3 loop spans 19 amino acids. CDR3 sequence (DNA): TGTGCCACCAGCAGAGCCTACGCCTCGGGACAGGGTAGCACAGATACGCAGTATTTT. Translation gives CATSRAYASGQGSTDTQYF.

The V and J genes are TRBV5-8 and TRBJ1-3, with D possibly being TRBD1 (5 bases). CDR3 length equals 15 residues. The germline V gene has CDR1 SGHTS and CDR2 YDEGEE. V shed 0 bases and J shed 2 bases, with 9 bases lying between them. The CDR3 DNA reads TGTGCCAGCAGCTTGGACAGGAGAACTGGAAACACCATATATTTT. It encodes CASSLDRRTGNTIYF.

This clone was counted a single time. The chain joins TRBV5-4 to TRBJ2-1; 8 bases align to TRBD2. The CDR3 spans 15 residues. From germline, CDR1 is SGHNT and CDR2 YYREEE (reference sequence). V lost 4 bases to trimming and J lost 3 bases; unmatched junction nucleotides: 6. CDR3 region: CASSRGGGGYNEQFF. For the CDR3, the DNA is TGTGCCAGCAGCCGGGGGGGCGGGGGCTACAATGAGCAGTTCTTC.

The CDR3 DNA reads as TGCGGCACCATCCCCCGGGGTGAGCAGTTCTTC. This gives the protein CGTIPRGEQFF. The V call is TRBV10-2, the J call TRBJ2-1; the D gene is possibly TRBD2 (5 bases). The CDR3 sequence is 11 residues long. Germline V gene lookup returns CDR1 WSHSY and CDR2 SAAADI.

This chain connects TRBV30 to TRBJ1-2; D may be TRBD1 (5 bases). Trimming pared 3 bases from V and 4 bases from J, leaving 12 bases between. The V gene's germline CDR1 is GTSNPN and CDR2 SVGIG (reference sequence). The CDR3 length is 13 residues. The CDR3 DNA is TGTGCCTGGAGCATAGGGGACGGCTATGGCTACACCTTC. Its translation: CAWSIGDGYGYTF.

CDR3 protein: CASSPGTSGANEQFF. DNA of the CDR3: TGTGCCAGCAGTCCCGGGACTAGCGGGGCCAATGAGCAGTTCTTC. This chain links TRBV6-2 or TRBV6-3 with TRBJ2-1, with 13 bases aligning to TRBD2. Germline CDR1 MNHEY, CDR2 SVGEGT. CDR3 length: 15 amino acids. V gave up 5 bases and J gave up 6 bases; unmatched junction bases: 4.

The chain employs TRBV2 and TRBJ2-4; perhaps D is TRBD1 or TRBD2 (5 bases each). The CDR3 is 16 amino acids. Trimming took 2 bases from V and 0 from J, leaving 11 bases between them. CDR1 SNHLY and CDR2 FYNNEI come from the germline V gene. The CDR3 spells CASSEWGTLAKNIQYF. As DNA, the CDR3 is TGTGCCAGCAGTGAATGGGGGACCCTAGCCAAAAACATTCAGTACTTC. Based on the CDR3 plus reference TRBV2 and TRBJ2-4, the full variable domain is EPEVTQTPSHQVTQMGQEVILRCVPISNHLYFYWYRQILGQKVEFLVSFYNNEISEKSEIFDDQFSVERPDGSNFTLKIRSTKLEDSAMYFCASSEWGTLAKNIQYFGAGTRLSVL.

V is TRBV3-1 (or the pseudogene TRBV3-2) and J is TRBJ1-2; 9 positions match TRBD1. Germline loops: CDR1 LGHDT, CDR2 YNNKEL (reference sequence). V was clipped by 0 bases and J by 10 bases; unmatched bases: 6. The CDR3 is 14 residues long. The CDR3 DNA reads as TGTGCCAGCAGCCAAGATGGAACAGGGGGCTTCTACACCTTC. It specifies CASSQDGTGGFYTF.

The chain has TRBV6-1 and TRBJ1-4, with 7 bases fitting TRBD1. Trimming cost V 1 base and J 5 bases; bases outside gene matches: 7. Germline V gene lookup returns CDR1 MNHNS and CDR2 SASEGT. The CDR3 covers 16 residues. The CDR3 sequence is CASSEEIGRGNEKLFF. DNA for the CDR3: TGTGCCAGCAGTGAAGAAATAGGCAGGGGGAATGAAAAACTGTTTTTT.

The chain employs TRBV4-1 and TRBJ2-1; 9 bases fit TRBD2. The V and J ends lost 2 bases and 4 bases, in that order; junction bases with no gene match: 9. CDR1 is MGHRA, CDR2 YSYEKL, per germline. The CDR3 length is 17 residues. Here the CDR3 DNA reads TGCGCCAGCAGCCAACCTCTCCAAGCGGGGGGTTACAATGAGCAGTTCTTC. Its translation is CASSQPLQAGGYNEQFF.

The V gene is TRBV5-4, the J gene TRBJ2-1; tentative D call: TRBD2 (8 bases). V gave up 3 bases and J gave up 6 bases, with 19 bases separating them. Germline V gives CDR1 SGHNT, CDR2 YYREEE (reference sequence). CDR3 length equals 16 residues. CDR3 coding DNA: TGTGCCAGCAGCTGGGGGGGACTAGGGGGCCGCAATGAGCAGTTCTTC. It yields the protein CASSWGGLGGRNEQFF.

DNA of the CDR3: TGTGCCAGCAACTCGGACAGCGACCGCTATAATTCACCCCTCCACTTT. Its translation is CASNSDSDRYNSPLHF. This chain links TRBV11-2 with TRBJ1-6; TRBD1 is a possible D gene (6 bases). Between the trimmed V and J ends, which lost 7 bases and 3 bases, there was a span of 16 bases. This CDR3 contains 16 residues. Germline CDR1 reads SGHAT; CDR2 reads FQNNGV.

This chain links TRBV6-5 with TRBJ2-1; D call uncertain. Germline V gene sequence: CDR1 MNHEY, CDR2 SVGAGI. V was shortened by 6 bases and J by 9 bases, with 18 bases between the two germline ends. The CDR3 sequence is 14 residues long. CDR3 loop: CASRGVISFGEQFF. The CDR3 nucleotides are TGTGCCAGCAGGGGCGTGATTAGCTTTGGTGAGCAGTTCTTC.

The genes are TRBV24-1 and TRBJ2-7, with D uncertain. Trimming left V 3 bases short and J 4 bases short, with 3 bases between. CDR1 is KGHDR, CDR2 SFDVKD, per germline. The CDR3 totals 11 residues. CDR3 loop: CATSDGYEQYF. CDR3 nucleotide sequence: TGTGCCACCAGTGATGGGTACGAGCAGTACTTC.

The chain recombines TRBV7-9 with TRBJ2-6; 7 nucleotides match TRBD2. The CDR3 runs 15 residues. Germline values: CDR1 SEHNR, CDR2 FQNEAQ (reference sequence). V gave up 5 bases and J gave up 4 bases; unmatched junction bases: 5. The CDR3 bases are TGTGCCAGCAGCCCAGCGGGGTCCGGGGCCAACGTCCTGACTTTC. This gives the protein CASSPAGSGANVLTF.

The CDR3 reads CAWSSGSYQPQHF. The CDR3 coding sequence is TGTGCCTGGAGCTCTGGGAGCTATCAGCCCCAGCATTTT. The V gene is TRBV30, the J gene TRBJ1-5; D unresolved. Trimming stripped 3 bases from V and 5 bases from J, with 11 bases between. CDR1 and CDR2 (germline): GTSNPN, SVGIG (reference sequence). The CDR3 contains 13 residues.

V and J are TRBV3-1 (or the pseudogene TRBV3-2) and TRBJ1-1; maybe TRBD1 (6 bases). CDR1 LGHDT and CDR2 YNNKEL come from the germline V gene (reference sequence). The CDR3 is 14 amino acids. Trimming removed 4 bases from V and 1 base from J, with 10 bases in between. DNA for the CDR3: TGTGCCAGCAGCCCTCGGACAGCGAACACTGAAGCTTTCTTT. Its translation: CASSPRTANTEAFF.